Sequencing of this TCR beta chain was carried out in a study of blood T cell repertoires in COVID-19. Study as a whole: The samples span acute and convalescent COVID-19 from the United States, Italy and Spain.

This clone was counted only a few times. This table comes from immunoSEQ multiplex PCR, and its TCRdb copy is limited to in-frame clones, with some not included. The table has some 390,000 clones, roughly 86% seen once. The receptor was derived from a woman in her 30s who had recovered from COVID-19. The sample was PBMCs or T cells enriched from blood (not recorded which).

Here the CDR3 DNA reads TGTGCCAGCAGCCCTAGCCCGGGACAGGTCTATGGCTACACCTTC. This codes for CASSPSPGQVYGYTF. The rearrangement uses TRBV7-9 and TRBJ1-2, with 8 positions matching TRBD1. Losses at the gene ends were 5 bases for V and 4 bases for J; bases not matched to a gene: 9. The CDR3 spans 15 residues. Germline V gene data show CDR1 as SEHNR and CDR2 as FQNEAQ (reference sequence).